This T cell receptor beta chain is from a study of cytomegalovirus exposure and HLA in healthy donors. Findings of the study overall: Most of the TCR beta V segments (in an earlier analysis) were productive either about 87% or about 30% of the time. It was reportedly the case that the classifier diagnosed cytomegalovirus status with high specificity and sensitivity.

Turning to this clone: Its antigen remains unknown.

Both 60 Vbeta primers and 13 Jbeta primers went into the PCR. The data were produced by immunoSEQ multiplex PCR, yet TCRdb's version contains in-frame clones alone and is incomplete. This table has 90,000 to 130,000 clones, roughly 68% appearing once. CDR1 is MNHEY and CDR2 is SVGAGI in the germline V gene. Trimming cost V 5 bases and J 5 bases; bases outside gene matches: 8. The CDR3 consists of 14 residues. The origin of this receptor is a man aged 25-45 years in good health and CMV-seropositive. The chain recombines TRBV6-5 with TRBJ1-1, with 7 bases lining up with TRBD1. The material sequenced was PBMCs. CDR3 loop: CASSAHRGETEAFF. The CDR3 nucleotides are TGTGCCAGCAGTGCCCACAGGGGAGAGACTGAAGCTTTCTTT.